This T cell receptor (beta chain) was retrieved from a study of CD8 T cells in ankylosing spondylitis. As to this clonotype: A clone one base away is much larger, so this may be a read error.

Quantitative 5'-RACE with molecular barcodes generated TCR beta libraries. TCRdb analysed the 5' RACE reads with MiXCR anew, one entry per CDR3 protein. In the table there are 200,000 or so distinct CDR3 sequences, 10% to 15% of which are singletons. Germline lookup yields CDR1 DFQATT and CDR2 SNEGSKA (reference sequence). V shed 0 bases and J shed 4 bases, with 6 bases lying between them. The CDR3 is 13 residues long. Sequenced sample: blood, either unsorted or a sorted T cell fraction (not recorded which). The sequence derives from a female donor with ankylosing spondylitis or in good health (not recorded which). V gene TRBV20-1 combines with J gene TRBJ2-2; D is perhaps TRBD1 (6 bases). CDR3 region: CSAREGATGELFF. The CDR3 nucleotides read TGCAGTGCTAGAGAGGGGGCCACCGGGGAGCTGTTTTTT.